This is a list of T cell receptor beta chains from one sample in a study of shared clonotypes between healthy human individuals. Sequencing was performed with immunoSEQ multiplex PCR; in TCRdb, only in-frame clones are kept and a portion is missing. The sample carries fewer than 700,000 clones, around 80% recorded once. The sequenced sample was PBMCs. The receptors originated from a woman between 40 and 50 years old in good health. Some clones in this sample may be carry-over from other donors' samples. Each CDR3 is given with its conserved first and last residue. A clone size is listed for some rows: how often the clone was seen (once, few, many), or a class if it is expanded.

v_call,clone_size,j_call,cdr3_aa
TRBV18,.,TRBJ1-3,CASSPTRGAKGNTIYF
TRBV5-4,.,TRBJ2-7,CASSPGLAGVWQYF
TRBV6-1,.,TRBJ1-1,CASSDEKWMNTEAFF
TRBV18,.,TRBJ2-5,CASSRGQEQETQYF
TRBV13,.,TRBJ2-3,CASSLGRAAGTSGRF
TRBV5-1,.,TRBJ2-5,CASSLGSGRRAETQYF
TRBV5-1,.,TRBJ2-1,CASSLEMATGGQFF
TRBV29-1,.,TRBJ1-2,CSVAGQGYGYTF
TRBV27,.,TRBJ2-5,CASRDGGVETQYF
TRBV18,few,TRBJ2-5,CASSPEWGGRETQYF
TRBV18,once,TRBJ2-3,CASSPPGQAATDTQYF
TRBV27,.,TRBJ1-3,CASSLGPSGNTIYF
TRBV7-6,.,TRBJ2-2,CASSWNRGTGELFF
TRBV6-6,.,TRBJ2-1,CASSYYRDNEQFF
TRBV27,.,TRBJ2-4,CASSLFNIQYF
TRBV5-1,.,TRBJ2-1,CASSLGGPSNEQFF
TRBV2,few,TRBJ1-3,CASSGSGNTIYF
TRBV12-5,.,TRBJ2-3,CASGLVLSDHTDTQYF
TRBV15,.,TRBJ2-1,CATSRDRVTREGVDEQFF
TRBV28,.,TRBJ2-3,CASSPARLAGGHTDTQYF
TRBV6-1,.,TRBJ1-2,CASSRTGPGGYTF
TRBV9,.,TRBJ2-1,CASSQTSGRADSNEQFF
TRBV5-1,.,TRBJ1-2,CASSLESPNYGYTF